The clone carrying this T cell receptor beta chain came up once. Sequencing was performed with immunoSEQ multiplex PCR; in TCRdb, only in-frame clones are kept and a portion is missing. Among some 350,000 clones listed, about 85% were seen once. These data belong to a study of cytomegalovirus exposure and HLA in healthy donors. Among the 100 to 150 subjects of the validation cohort, separate from the approximately 670-subject first cohort, were the donors. The CDR3 has 15 amino acids. Trimming removed 5 bases from V and 0 bases from J, with 11 bases in between. CDR1 is SGHVS, CDR2 FQNEAQ, per germline.

The chain employs TRBV7-8 and TRBJ2-1; D not certain. This TCR derives from a woman between 25 and 40 years old in good health and CMV-seropositive. Sample: PBMCs. The CDR3 here is CASSPLDSSYNEQFF. Written as DNA, the CDR3 is TGTGCCAGCAGCCCCCTGGATAGCTCCTACAATGAGCAGTTCTTC.